These 20 T cell receptor beta chains came from one sample sequenced in a study of blood T cell repertoires in COVID-19. Some clones are missing from TCRdb's copy, which holds only in-frame ones; the method was immunoSEQ multiplex PCR. The data contain about 80,000 clones, roughly 80% of them singletons. The sample taken for sequencing was peripheral blood. These receptor sequences come from a woman of 80 years or more with acute or convalescent COVID-19.

The rearrangement links TRBV19 to TRBJ2-7; 7 nucleotides line up with TRBD1. J gave up 0 bases and V 5 bases, and 7 bases lay outside the gene matches. This CDR3 region has 15 residues. Germline values: CDR1 LNHDA, CDR2 SQIVND (reference sequence). CDR3 DNA: TGTGCCAGTAGTGCGAGGACAGGTTCCTCCTACGAGCAGTACTTC. Protein: CASSARTGSSYEQYF.

As DNA, the CDR3 is TGTGCCAGCAGCTTAGTTCTTACAGAGAACACTGAAGCTTTCTTT. Its protein is CASSLVLTENTEAFF. The rearrangement uses TRBV7-8 and TRBJ1-1; D is unclear. Trimming removed 1 base at V and 1 base at J, with 10 bases between. Germline V gene data show CDR1 as SGHVS and CDR2 as FQNEAQ. The CDR3 is 15 amino acids.

This chain uses TRBV6-4 with TRBJ1-2; the D gene is possibly TRBD1 (6 bases). Looked up from germline, CDR1 is MRHNA and CDR2 is SNTAGT. The CDR3 contains 14 residues. V lost 6 bases, J lost 4 bases, and 15 bases lay in between. The chain's CDR3 is CASSEQQGSYGYTF. CDR3 nucleotides: TGTGCCAGCAGCGAACAACAGGGTAGCTATGGCTACACCTTC.

This sequence joins TRBV20-1 and TRBJ2-7; D possibly corresponds to TRBD1 (6 bases). The V gene lost 3 bases and the J gene lost 4 bases, with 10 bases spanning the gap. The germline V gene has CDR1 DFQATT and CDR2 SNEGSKA (reference sequence). CDR3 length equals 12 residues. CDR3 sequence reads: CSASPGQYEQYF. CDR3 nucleotide sequence: TGCAGTGCTAGTCCCGGACAGTACGAGCAGTACTTC.

The J gene is TRBJ1-5, the V gene TRBV28; D is unclear. CDR1 is MDHEN and CDR2 is SYDVKM in the germline V gene. Trimming cost V 3 bases and J 7 bases, with 13 bases left between them. The CDR3 spans 14 residues. CDR3 sequence reads: CASSLSGRRQPQHF. The CDR3 coding sequence is TGTGCCAGCAGTTTGTCGGGTCGACGGCAGCCCCAGCATTTT.

The rearrangement joins TRBV7-9 to TRBJ1-5, with a tentative D call TRBD1 (6 bases). V lost 10 bases and J lost 7, with 23 bases in between. The CDR3 loop spans 15 amino acids. The germline V gene encodes CDR1 SEHNR and CDR2 FQNEAQ (reference sequence). CDR3 amino acids: CATTNLGGGGQPQHF. The CDR3 DNA follows: TGTGCCACCACAAACCTAGGGGGAGGGGGACAGCCCCAGCATTTT.

V gene TRBV12-3 or TRBV12-4 combines with J gene TRBJ1-6, with D perhaps matching TRBD1 (5 bases). V shed 5 bases and J shed 9 bases, with 11 bases lying between them. The CDR3 sequence is 13 residues long. The CDR3, as DNA: TGTGCCAGCAGTGGTCCCGGGGGTTCACCCCTCCACTTT. Residues: CASSGPGGSPLHF.

The chain uses TRBV27 and TRBJ2-3, with a possible D match to TRBD2 (6 bases). The CDR3 has 16 residues. Looked up from germline, CDR1 is MNHEY and CDR2 is SMNVEV (reference sequence). V lost 7 bases to trimming and J lost 0 bases, with 17 bases between them. The CDR3 region has the DNA TGTGCCAGCACCCAGGTACGGCGGGGAAGCACAGATACGCAGTATTTT. It translates to CASTQVRRGSTDTQYF.

The chain combines TRBV18 with TRBJ2-1; 13 bases map to TRBD2. The CDR3 totals 16 residues. Germline V gene data show CDR1 as KGHSH and CDR2 as LQKENI. The junction had 5 bases not matched to a gene; V was cut back by 4 bases and J by 5 bases. DNA of the CDR3: TGTGCCAGCTCACTTGGGACTAGCGGGGCGAACAATGAGCAGTTCTTC. Protein: CASSLGTSGANNEQFF. Drawing the rest from reference TRBV18 and TRBJ2-1, the complete variable domain is NAGVMQNPRHLVRRRGQEARLRCSPMKGHSHVYWYRQLPEEGLKFMVYLQKENIIDESGMPKERFSAEFPKEGPSILRIQQVVRGDSAAYFCASSLGTSGANNEQFFGPGTRLTVL.

The chain employs TRBV7-9 and TRBJ2-7; D ambiguous. The CDR3 sequence is 12 residues long. Trimming shortened V by 1 base and J by 6 bases, and 7 bases separated the two germline ends. Germline assignment: CDR1 SEHNR and CDR2 FQNEAQ (reference sequence). The CDR3 region has the DNA TGTGCCAGCAGCTTAGAGCTAATCGAGCAGTACTTC. Translation gives CASSLELIEQYF.

The chain joins TRBV28 to TRBJ2-1; tentative D call: TRBD2 (6 bases). Per the germline V gene, CDR1 is MDHEN and CDR2 is SYDVKM. CDR3 length: 14 amino acids. The V gene lost 6 bases and the J gene lost 2 bases, with 11 bases spanning the gap. The CDR3 bases are TGTGCCAGCAGGGCCGGGGGAACCTACAATGAGCAGTTCTTC. This gives the protein CASRAGGTYNEQFF.

The rearrangement uses TRBV20-1 and TRBJ1-2; no reliable D call. Germline loops: CDR1 DFQATT, CDR2 SNEGSKA (reference sequence). This CDR3 is built from 12 residues. V dropped 3 bases and J dropped 1 base, with 6 bases sitting between them. The CDR3 DNA reads as TGCAGTGCTAGTGCACTTAACTATGGCTACACCTTC. Translating it yields CSASALNYGYTF.

The chain has TRBV19 and TRBJ2-7, with D hard to call. From germline, CDR1 is LNHDA and CDR2 SQIVND (reference sequence). There are 14 residues in the CDR3. V lost 5 bases, J lost 1 base, and 12 bases lay in between. The chain's CDR3 is CASSSNSRSYEQYF. As DNA, the CDR3 is TGTGCCAGTAGTTCGAATAGTCGATCCTACGAGCAGTACTTC.

The chain couples TRBV6-5 to TRBJ1-5, with 9 positions matching TRBD1. The germline V gene has CDR1 MNHEY and CDR2 SVGAGI. The CDR3 covers 15 residues. With V trimmed by 5 bases and J by 4 bases, 6 bases remained unmatched. The CDR3 bases are TGTGCCAGCAGTCGGACAGGGGTAGGGAATCAGCCCCAGCATTTT. Its translation is CASSRTGVGNQPQHF.

V and J are TRBV6-5 and TRBJ1-1; 7 bases are a match to TRBD1. Trimming at V came to 4 bases and at J to 7 bases, leaving 6 bases not matched to a gene. The CDR3 runs to 13 residues. Per germline, CDR1 MNHEY and CDR2 SVGAGI. CDR3 in DNA: TGTGCCAGCAGTTCCACGACAGGGAATGAAGCTTTCTTT. It translates to CASSSTTGNEAFF.

The genes are TRBV6-5 and TRBJ1-1; D is possibly TRBD1 (6 bases). CDR3 size: 16 residues. Germline CDR1 is MNHEY and CDR2 is SVGAGI. V was cut by 4 bases and J by 2 bases, with 17 bases left in between. The CDR3 spells CASSWPQDRLNTEAFF. DNA for the CDR3: TGTGCCAGCAGTTGGCCCCAGGACAGATTAAACACTGAAGCTTTCTTT.

This sequence joins TRBV28 and TRBJ1-4; 8 bases agree with TRBD1. The CDR3 runs 15 residues. Germline-derived CDR1 and CDR2 are MDHEN and SYDVKM. V shed 5 bases and J 6 bases; nucleotides not matched to a gene: 8. The CDR3 spells CASSGPGGSDEKLFF. In DNA form, the CDR3 reads TGTGCCAGCAGTGGCCCAGGGGGCTCTGATGAAAAACTGTTTTTT.

The CDR3 loop is CASSEGQYNSPLHF. The CDR3 DNA reads TGTGCCAGCAGCGAGGGACAGTATAATTCACCCCTCCACTTT. V and J are TRBV9 and TRBJ1-6, with 7 bases matching TRBD1. V was pared by 3 bases and J by 4 bases, with 1 base of the junction left unmatched. Germline lookup yields CDR1 SGDLS and CDR2 YYNGEE. This CDR3 comprises 14 residues.

The chain employs TRBV3-1 (or the pseudogene TRBV3-2) and TRBJ2-1; maybe TRBD2 (5 bases). CDR3 length equals 13 residues. The ends were cut back, 3 bases at V and 4 bases at J, with 7 bases in the middle. Germline assignment: CDR1 LGHDT and CDR2 YNNKEL (reference sequence). The CDR3 DNA reads as TGTGCCAGCAGCCAGGGCGGGTACAATGAGCAGTTCTTC. Translated: CASSQGGYNEQFF.

The genes are TRBV6-2 or TRBV6-3 and TRBJ2-7; 11 positions match TRBD2. CDR1 is MNHEY, CDR2 SVGEGT, per germline. J lost 3 bases, V lost 5 bases, and 6 bases had no gene match. This CDR3 contains 15 residues. Written as DNA, the CDR3 is TGTGCCAGCAGTGACAATAGCGGGGGGGTCTACGAGCAGTACTTC. It is translated as CASSDNSGGVYEQYF.